This is a list of T cell receptor beta chains from one sample in a study of T cell repertoires in cytomegalovirus infection. Antigens for these TCRs are unknown. TCRdb passed the reads through MiXCR, listing each CDR3 protein once. Among 80,000 or so distinct CDR3 sequences listed, about 40% were seen once. The source material was CD8+ T cells from cultured PBMCs, sampled from culture after CMV antigen stimulation. These receptors were obtained from a human donor in good health (CMV status not recorded). Some clones in this sample may be carry-over from other donors' samples. Both conserved end residues are part of each CDR3. D genes are given only for firm matches. For some rows the clone size is stated as once, few or many, or as a class when expanded; others skip it.

D gene: TRBD1; clone size: NA; J gene: TRBJ1-1; V gene: TRBV6-5; CDR3 length: 14; CDR3 protein: CASSYQGGHTEAFF; CDR3 DNA: TGTGCCAGCAGTTATCAGGGGGGCCACACTGAAGCTTTCTTT
D gene: NA; clone size: few; J gene: TRBJ2-7; V gene: TRBV19; CDR3 length: 13; CDR3 protein: CASSISNAYEQYF; CDR3 DNA: TGTGCCAGTAGTATCTCGAATGCCTACGAGCAGTACTTC
D gene: NA; clone size: few; J gene: TRBJ2-1; V gene: TRBV6-2/TRBV6-3; CDR3 length: 15; CDR3 protein: CASSLGQILNNEQFF; CDR3 DNA: TGTGCCAGCAGTCTTGGACAGATCCTTAACAATGAGCAGTTCTTC
D gene: TRBD2; clone size: NA; J gene: TRBJ2-3; V gene: TRBV19; CDR3 length: 14; CDR3 protein: CASSATGGPDTQYF; CDR3 DNA: TGTGCCAGTAGTGCGACGGGGGGGCCTGATACGCAGTATTTT
D gene: TRBD2; clone size: NA; J gene: TRBJ2-1; V gene: TRBV7-8; CDR3 length: 14; CDR3 protein: CASSHLAGDNEQFF; CDR3 DNA: TGTGCCAGCAGCCATCTAGCGGGGGACAATGAGCAGTTCTTC
D gene: NA; clone size: NA; J gene: TRBJ2-4; V gene: TRBV19; CDR3 length: 14; CDR3 protein: CASSNRGAKNIQYF; CDR3 DNA: TGTGCCAGTAGTAATCGGGGGGCCAAAAACATTCAGTACTTC
D gene: TRBD1; clone size: few; J gene: TRBJ2-7; V gene: TRBV20-1; CDR3 length: 15; CDR3 protein: CSAREQGGASYEQYF; CDR3 DNA: TGCAGTGCCCGGGAACAGGGGGGCGCCTCCTACGAGCAGTACTTC
D gene: NA; clone size: NA; J gene: TRBJ2-1; V gene: TRBV11-2; CDR3 length: 14; CDR3 protein: CASSLMTSYNEQFF; CDR3 DNA: TGTGCCAGCAGCTTAATGACTAGCTACAATGAGCAGTTCTTC
D gene: TRBD1; clone size: NA; J gene: TRBJ1-5; V gene: TRBV12-3/TRBV12-4; CDR3 length: 18; CDR3 protein: CASPPGTGNPYSNQPQHF; CDR3 DNA: TGTGCCAGCCCCCCCGGGACAGGCAATCCGTATAGCAATCAGCCCCAGCATTTT
D gene: TRBD1; clone size: few; J gene: TRBJ1-5; V gene: TRBV28; CDR3 length: 19; CDR3 protein: CASSATRDRGDYSNQPQHF; CDR3 DNA: TGTGCCAGCAGCGCAACCCGGGACAGGGGCGATTATAGCAATCAGCCCCAGCATTTT
D gene: NA; clone size: many; J gene: TRBJ2-1; V gene: TRBV7-8; CDR3 length: 16; CDR3 protein: CASSLAGGIEHNEQFF; CDR3 DNA: TGTGCCAGCAGCTTAGCCGGGGGTATTGAACACAATGAGCAGTTCTTC
D gene: TRBD1; clone size: NA; J gene: TRBJ2-3; V gene: TRBV20-1; CDR3 length: 17; CDR3 protein: CSARGGTGGSSTDTQYF; CDR3 DNA: TGCAGTGCTAGAGGAGGGACAGGGGGCTCTAGCACAGATACGCAGTATTTT
D gene: NA; clone size: NA; J gene: TRBJ2-4; V gene: TRBV15; CDR3 length: 16; CDR3 protein: CATSRGGELDINIQYF; CDR3 DNA: TGTGCCACCAGCCGGGGTGGGGAGCTTGATATTAACATTCAGTACTTC
D gene: NA; clone size: many; J gene: TRBJ2-7; V gene: TRBV7-2; CDR3 length: 10; CDR3 protein: CASSGNEQYF; CDR3 DNA: TGTGCCAGCAGTGGGAACGAGCAGTACTTC
D gene: TRBD1; clone size: once; J gene: TRBJ2-1; V gene: TRBV7-6; CDR3 length: 16; CDR3 protein: CASSPPGDRDYNEQLF; CDR3 DNA: TGTGCCAGCAGTCCTCCAGGGGACAGGGACTACAATGAGCAGCTCTTC
D gene: TRBD1; clone size: NA; J gene: TRBJ2-1; V gene: TRBV20-1; CDR3 length: 15; CDR3 protein: CSARDGTGGLNEQFF; CDR3 DNA: TGCAGTGCTAGGGACGGGACAGGGGGCTTGAATGAGCAGTTCTTC
D gene: TRBD2; clone size: few; J gene: TRBJ2-7; V gene: TRBV12-3/TRBV12-4; CDR3 length: 15; CDR3 protein: CASQQGPGLVYEQYF; CDR3 DNA: TGTGCCAGCCAGCAGGGGCCGGGACTAGTGTACGAGCAGTACTTC
D gene: NA; clone size: NA; J gene: TRBJ2-1; V gene: TRBV15; CDR3 length: 15; CDR3 protein: CATSKFGESYNEQFF; CDR3 DNA: TGTGCCACCAGCAAGTTCGGGGAATCCTACAATGAGCAGTTCTTC
D gene: NA; clone size: NA; J gene: TRBJ1-5; V gene: TRBV4-3; CDR3 length: 15; CDR3 protein: CASSQDRRGDQPQHF; CDR3 DNA: TGCGCCAGCAGCCAAGATCGACGGGGGGATCAGCCCCAGCATTTT
D gene: NA; clone size: NA; J gene: TRBJ1-2; V gene: TRBV2; CDR3 length: 16; CDR3 protein: CASNSKDGFGTEGYTF; CDR3 DNA: TGTGCCAGCAACTCGAAAGACGGGTTCGGTACGGAGGGCTACACCTTC
D gene: TRBD2; clone size: NA; J gene: TRBJ2-3; V gene: TRBV2; CDR3 length: 17; CDR3 protein: CASSESRLAGLTDTQYF; CDR3 DNA: TGTGCCAGCAGTGAGAGTCGGCTAGCGGGACTCACAGATACGCAGTATTTT
D gene: NA; clone size: NA; J gene: TRBJ1-3; V gene: TRBV20-1; CDR3 length: 14; CDR3 protein: CSARVAGVGNTIYF; CDR3 DNA: TGCAGTGCTAGAGTTGCGGGGGTGGGAAACACCATATATTTT
D gene: TRBD1; clone size: NA; J gene: TRBJ2-7; V gene: TRBV6-8; CDR3 length: 15; CDR3 protein: CASSYSHRGKSEQYF; CDR3 DNA: TGTGCCAGCAGTTACTCGCACAGGGGGAAAAGTGAGCAGTACTTC